The sequence of this T cell receptor (beta chain) was determined in a study of blood T cell repertoires in COVID-19. Study-level information: Whether acute or convalescent, the COVID-19 samples came from the United States, Italy and Spain. Sources were T cells, B-cell-depleted T cells, or PBMCs; the material itself was cDNA or gDNA.

Authors' methods: Amplification from reference gene primers served as the basis for estimated nucleated cell counts. The table came from immunoSEQ multiplex PCR; TCRdb's copy has only in-frame clones and leaves some out. That table gives V, J and clone size, and the DNA gave D and trimming. The profile shows about 280,000 clones, roughly 89% of them singletons. The CDR3 has 12 amino acids. Trimming removed 6 bases at V and 8 bases at J, with 13 bases between. Germline V CDR1 and CDR2: SQVTM, ANQGSEA. The sample comprised peripheral blood. This TCR derives from a man aged 50-60 years with acute or convalescent COVID-19. The rearrangement links TRBV29-1 to TRBJ1-4; D is possibly TRBD1 (5 bases). The CDR3 sequence is CSVVGGDEKLFF. In nucleotides, the CDR3 is TGCAGCGTCGTCGGGGGGGACGAAAAACTGTTTTTT.